The sequence of this T cell receptor beta chain was determined in a study of T-cell memory formation after mild COVID-19. The CDR3 has 16 residues. CDR1 and CDR2 (germline): MNHEY, SVGEGT. V was pared by 6 bases and J by 1 base, with 8 bases of the junction left unmatched. TCRdb reanalysed the 5' RACE reads using MiXCR and keeps one entry per CDR3 protein. Of approximately 450,000 distinct CDR3 sequences in the sample, about 20% were seen once. The rearrangement joins TRBV6-2 or TRBV6-3 to TRBJ1-1; 10 nucleotides match TRBD1. Sequencing was performed on PBMCs or a T cell subset sorted from them (not recorded which). This clonotype was obtained from an adult woman who had mild COVID-19 (a few samples of this study predate the infection). Cell type and time point are not known. The DNA of the CDR3 is TGTGCCAGCAGCCACAGGGACAGGGGATCGAACACTGAAGCTTTCTTT. This gives the protein CASSHRDRGSNTEAFF.